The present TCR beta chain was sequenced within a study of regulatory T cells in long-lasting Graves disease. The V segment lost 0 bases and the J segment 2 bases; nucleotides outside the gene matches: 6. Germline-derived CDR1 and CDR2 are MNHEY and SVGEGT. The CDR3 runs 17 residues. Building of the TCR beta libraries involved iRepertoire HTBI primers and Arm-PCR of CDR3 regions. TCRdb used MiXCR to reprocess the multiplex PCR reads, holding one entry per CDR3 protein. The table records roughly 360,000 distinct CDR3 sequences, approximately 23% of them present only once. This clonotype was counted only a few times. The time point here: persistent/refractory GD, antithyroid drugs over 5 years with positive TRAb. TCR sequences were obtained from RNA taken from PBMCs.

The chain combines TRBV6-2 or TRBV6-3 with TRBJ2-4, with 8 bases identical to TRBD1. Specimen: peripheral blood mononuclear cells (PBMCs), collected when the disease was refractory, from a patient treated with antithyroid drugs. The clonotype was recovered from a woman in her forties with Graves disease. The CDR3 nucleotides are TGTGCCAGCAGTTACTCGGCAGGGGGCTTAACCAAAAACATTCAGTACTTC. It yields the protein CASSYSAGGLTKNIQYF.